Presented here are 4 T cell receptor beta chains from one specimen sequenced in a study of T cells in Graves' hyperthyroidism and ophthalmopathy (dated by TCRdb to 2018 to 2020). The library was prepared using multiplex PCR. TCRdb records Illumina HiSeq 2000 as the sequencer. TCR beta CDR3 regions were amplified from RNA transcripts. The TCR CDR3 was subjected to a first round of RT-PCR using the HTBI primer set and the Qiagen OneStep RT-PCR kit. TCRdb reprocessing: public reads trimmed at Q25 with fastp, clones called with MiXCR, in-frame beta chains kept. All rows with the same CDR3 protein become a single entry with the most common DNA and genes. A total of under 650,000 distinct CDR3 sequences appear in this sample, about 17% of them only once. The ten biggest clones cover about 3.8% of the sample. Specimen: blood. Source of these receptors: a woman aged 25-40 years with Graves' hyperthyroidism.

Only a few counts were recorded for this clonotype. The chain carries TRBV4-1 and TRBJ2-7; weak D call: TRBD2 (6 bases). The length of the CDR3 is 15 residues. V lost 2 bases and J 5 bases, leaving 16 bases between the germline ends. CDR1 is MGHRA and CDR2 is YSYEKL in the germline V gene. The CDR3 DNA reads TGCGCCAGCAGCCAATTAGGGCGGGAAGCCCACGAGCAGTACTTC. Amino acid sequence: CASSQLGREAHEQYF.

CDR3 sequence: CSALGTSGKRDEQYF. The CDR3 nucleotides are TGCAGTGCTCTCGGGACTAGCGGGAAAAGGGACGAGCAGTACTTC. V gene TRBV20-1 combines with J gene TRBJ2-7; the match to TRBD2 covers 13 bases. J was trimmed by 5 bases and V by 5 bases; bases with no gene match: 9. The germline V gene has CDR1 DFQATT and CDR2 SNEGSKA (reference sequence). The CDR3 sequence is 15 residues long.

Many counts were recorded for this clonotype. V and J are TRBV7-2 and TRBJ2-2; D tentatively fits TRBD1 or TRBD2 (5 bases each). Looked up from germline, CDR1 is SGHTA and CDR2 is FQGNSA. Trimming pared 5 bases from V and 4 bases from J, leaving 11 bases between. This CDR3 is built from 14 residues. CDR3 bases: TGTGCCAGCAGCCACGGGACGATCACCGGGGAGCTGTTTTTT. Its protein is CASSHGTITGELFF. Complete variable domain (other parts from reference TRBV7-2 and TRBJ2-2): GAGVSQSPSNKVTEKGKDVELRCDPISGHTALYWYRQSLGQGLEFLIYFQGNSAPDKSGLPSDRFSAERTGGSVSTLTIQRTQQEDSAVYLCASSHGTITGELFFGEGSRLTVL.

There are many counts of this clonotype. The chain employs TRBV28 and TRBJ1-1, with TRBD1 matching 10 bases. The germline V gene encodes CDR1 MDHEN and CDR2 SYDVKM. The CDR3 spans 13 residues. Unmatched junction bases numbered 5, after V lost 3 bases and J lost 10 bases. CDR3 in amino acids: CASSFGTGARAFF. The CDR3, as DNA: TGTGCCAGCAGTTTCGGGACAGGGGCTCGAGCTTTCTTT.